A selection of T cell receptor beta chains follows, all from one sample in a study of beta chain features in type 1 diabetes. Sequencing was performed with immunoSEQ multiplex PCR; in TCRdb, only in-frame clones are kept and a portion is missing. This table has 200,000 to 250,000 clones, roughly 10% appearing once. What was sequenced was central memory CD4+ T cells from blood. The receptors derive from a young man in good health. Each CDR3 is given with its conserved first and last residue.

V gene	J gene	CDR3 protein
TRBV6-1	TRBJ1-2	CASSEGQVYGYTF
TRBV5-1	TRBJ2-5	CASSGDNQETQYF
TRBV5-1	TRBJ1-1	CASSLSSVNTEAFF
TRBV4-1	TRBJ1-2	CASSLTALSGYTF
TRBV5-4	TRBJ2-3	CASSLDWSTDTQYF
TRBV10-3	TRBJ1-5	CAISEVGSNQPQHF
TRBV29-1	TRBJ2-3	CSVEGPGTDTQYF
TRBV18	NA	CASSPDPGTGDSYEQYF
TRBV10-3	TRBJ1-2	CAISEGRADYGYTF
TRBV30	TRBJ2-3	CAWGASGSTPADTQYF
TRBV2	TRBJ2-5	CASIRRGQETQYF
TRBV30	TRBJ1-5	CAWSEARGGNQPQHF
TRBV7-9	TRBJ2-2	CASSIRAGPGELFF
TRBV13	TRBJ2-7	CASSRTGGVEYF
TRBV15	TRBJ1-2	CATSRSSTNYGYTF
TRBV30	TRBJ2-7	CAWASGVKNEQYF
TRBV6-6	TRBJ1-5	CASSQGYSNQPQHF
TRBV28	TRBJ2-7	CASTLGSATYEQYF